One sample yielded the 27 T cell receptor beta chains listed below, sequenced in a study of T-cell memory formation after mild COVID-19. MiXCR, applied by TCRdb to the 5' RACE reads, yields one record per CDR3 protein. The sample consists of about 270,000 distinct CDR3 sequences, about 17% of them appearing once. The sequenced material came from PBMCs or a T cell subset sorted from them (not recorded which). The receptors here all came from a man aged 18 to 35 who had mild COVID-19 (a few samples of this study predate the infection). Cell type and time point are not known.

This clonotype has a handful of counts. The V call is TRBV4-1, the J call TRBJ2-2; no clear D. Germline lookup yields CDR1 MGHRA and CDR2 YSYEKL. V was cut by 8 bases and J by 3 bases, with 4 bases left in between. The CDR3 loop spans 11 amino acids. The CDR3 DNA reads TGCGCCAGCGAGGACACCGGGGAGCTGTTTTTT. This gives the protein CASEDTGELFF.

This clonotype has just a few counts. The chain uses TRBV5-6 and TRBJ1-1; D not certain. The CDR3 sequence is 15 residues long. V dropped 0 bases and J dropped 1 base, with 10 bases sitting between them. Germline values: CDR1 SGHDT, CDR2 YYEEEE. This CDR3 is CASSLVRLRNTEAFF. The DNA for the CDR3 is TGTGCCAGCAGCTTGGTACGCTTAAGGAACACTGAAGCTTTCTTT.

The table lists this clonotype with a few counts. V gene TRBV19 combines with J gene TRBJ2-7, with D uncertain. Germline V gene sequence: CDR1 LNHDA, CDR2 SQIVND (reference sequence). This CDR3 has 13 amino acids. V was cut by 5 bases and J by 2 bases, with 10 bases left in between. This chain's CDR3 is CASSPTRTYEQYF. The CDR3, as DNA: TGTGCCAGTAGTCCAACACGTACCTACGAGCAGTACTTC.

V is TRBV25-1 and J is TRBJ2-7; 8 nucleotides line up with TRBD1. The V segment lost 5 bases and the J segment 2 bases; nucleotides outside the gene matches: 8. The CDR3 is 15 amino acids. In germline, CDR1 is MGHDK, CDR2 SYGVNS. In nucleotides, the CDR3 is TGTGCCAGCAGTCACCGGGACAGGATTACCTACGAGCAGTACTTC. This encodes CASSHRDRITYEQYF.

The table lists this clonotype with a few counts. This chain joins TRBV14 and TRBJ2-3, with D perhaps being TRBD1 or TRBD2 (6 bases each). Trimming removed 1 base at V and 3 bases at J, with 20 bases between. Germline V gene data show CDR1 as SGHDN and CDR2 as FVKESK. The CDR3 extends over 18 amino acids. CDR3 region: CASSQVRTGRLGTDTQYF. CDR3 DNA: TGTGCCAGCAGCCAAGTTCGAACAGGGCGACTAGGGACAGATACGCAGTATTTT.

The CDR3 nucleotides read TGCGCCAGCAGCTTAGTCCCTCCGGGACAGCGAGATACGCAGTATTTT. Its translation: CASSLVPPGQRDTQYF. The gene calls are TRBV5-1 and TRBJ2-3; 7 bases are a match to TRBD1. Per germline, CDR1 SGHRS and CDR2 YFSETQ. There are 16 residues in the CDR3. The V gene end was trimmed by 2 bases and the J gene end by 5 bases; junction bases not matched to a gene: 11.

This clonotype was seen a few times. This sequence joins TRBV27 and TRBJ1-2; 8 bases match TRBD1. The V and J ends lost 2 bases and 3 bases, in that order; junction bases with no gene match: 17. This CDR3 spans 19 amino acids. Germline assignment: CDR1 MNHEY and CDR2 SMNVEV (reference sequence). The CDR3 here is CASSLIAGQGMGKDYGYTF. In DNA form, the CDR3 reads TGTGCCAGCAGTTTAATCGCAGGACAGGGTATGGGAAAGGACTATGGCTACACCTTC.

The CDR3 coding sequence is TGTGCCAGCAGTTTTTGGTCCCCGAACACTGAAGCTTTCTTT. Encoded protein: CASSFWSPNTEAFF. The V call is TRBV25-1, the J call TRBJ1-1; D is unresolved. CDR1 MGHDK and CDR2 SYGVNS come from the germline V gene. The CDR3 length is 14 residues. V was cut by 5 bases and J by 1 base, with 11 bases left in between.

This clonotype was counted only a few times. J is TRBJ2-7 and V is TRBV7-8, with 7 bases lining up with TRBD1. This CDR3 region has 16 residues. CDR1 is SGHVS, CDR2 FQNEAQ, per germline. The trim removed 4 bases at V and 2 bases at J, leaving 11 bases unmatched. In nucleotides, the CDR3 is TGTGCCAGCAGCTACAATCGGGACAGCGCTACCTACGAGCAGTACTTC. It specifies CASSYNRDSATYEQYF.

CDR3 sequence reads: CARRADNTEAFF. CDR3 nucleotides: TGTGCCAGACGAGCGGACAACACTGAAGCTTTCTTT. The chain employs TRBV6-4 and TRBJ1-1; D is uncertain. Germline CDR1 reads MRHNA; CDR2 reads SNTAGT. The CDR3 covers 12 residues. Trimming left V 9 bases short and J 2 bases short, with 10 bases between.

This clonotype was detected only a few times. This chain joins TRBV27 and TRBJ1-6; TRBD1 aligns across 10 bases. The CDR3 sequence is 16 residues long. CDR1 and CDR2 (germline): MNHEY, SMNVEV (reference sequence). V shed 5 bases, J shed 7 bases, and the junction held 8 bases outside the gene matches. The CDR3 coding sequence is TGTGCCAGCAGTATCTTAGGACAGGGGGGAAATTCACCCCTCCACTTT. Translation: CASSILGQGGNSPLHF.

CDR3 amino acids: CASSRDGGLRYEQYF. The CDR3, as DNA: TGTGCCAGCAGCCGCGACGGGGGGTTGAGATACGAGCAGTACTTC. The chain uses TRBV7-9 and TRBJ2-7; 7 bases align to TRBD2. This CDR3 contains 15 residues. J was trimmed by 4 bases and V by 5 bases; bases with no gene match: 11. Germline V gene lookup returns CDR1 SEHNR and CDR2 FQNEAQ (reference sequence).

This clonotype was detected a few times. This chain connects TRBV6-5 to TRBJ2-3; D is unresolved. This CDR3 contains 12 residues. Germline CDR1 is MNHEY and CDR2 is SVGAGI. V was trimmed by 5 bases and J by 8 bases, leaving 11 bases between them. The CDR3 region is CASSPPLGTQYF. CDR3 coding DNA: TGTGCCAGCAGTCCCCCTCTGGGTACGCAGTATTTT.

The V and J genes are TRBV4-1 and TRBJ2-7, with D hard to call. The CDR3 totals 15 residues. Per the germline V gene, CDR1 is MGHRA and CDR2 is YSYEKL. V shed 0 bases and J shed 2 bases, with 11 bases lying between them. The DNA of the CDR3 is TGCGCCAGCAGCCAAGATCTAGAGCAGACCTACGAGCAGTACGTC. This translates into CASSQDLEQTYEQYV.

The CDR3 loop reads CASSPPATSTDTQYF. The CDR3 region has the DNA TGTGCCAGCAGTCCTCCGGCGACTAGCACAGATACGCAGTATTTT. The V and J genes are TRBV6-6 and TRBJ2-3; D is uncertain. The CDR3 sequence is 15 residues long. V lost 5 bases, J lost 0 bases, and 12 bases lay in between. Germline assignment: CDR1 MNHNY and CDR2 SVGAGI (reference sequence).

This chain links TRBV10-3 with TRBJ2-5; perhaps TRBD2 as D (6 bases). Germline V gene sequence: CDR1 ENHRY, CDR2 SYGVKD. The CDR3 has 15 residues. Trimming stripped 0 bases from V and 1 base from J, with 9 bases between. The DNA for the CDR3 is TGTGCCATCAGTGAGTCGGGCGGGATCCAAGAGACCCAGTACTTC. It translates to CAISESGGIQETQYF.

The table lists this clonotype with a few counts. A junction end diverges from the germline sequence, so it may reflect a read error. The gene calls are TRBV7-7 and TRBJ2-2, with no clear D. This CDR3 is 14 amino acids long. The germline V gene has CDR1 SSHAT and CDR2 FNYEAQ (reference sequence). The DNA for the CDR3 is TGTGCTAGCAACCCCGGCCGGTGGGCCGGGGAGCTGTTTTTT. It translates to CASNPGRWAGELFF.

The genes are TRBV2 and TRBJ2-5, with a possible D match to TRBD1 (6 bases). Germline V CDR1 and CDR2: SNHLY, FYNNEI. The V end lost 6 bases, the J end lost 1 base, and 15 bases lay between the germline ends. The length of the CDR3 is 15 residues. CDR3: CASSGETGTQETQYF. The CDR3 DNA reads as TGTGCCAGCAGCGGGGAGACAGGAACCCAAGAGACCCAGTACTTC.

Worth noting for this clonotype: The junction and the germline gene differ at one end; a read error may be behind it. The genes are TRBV24-1 and TRBJ2-3, with D unresolved. The length of the CDR3 is 14 residues. Germline values: CDR1 KGHDR, CDR2 SFDVKD. The CDR3 nucleotides read TGTGCCACCTTTGGGCCACCGACTTCAGAAACGCAGTATTTT. Its protein product is CATFGPPTSETQYF.

In this sample, this clonotype turned up many times. This chain connects TRBV6-5 to TRBJ2-1; TRBD1 matches 8 bases. Germline loops: CDR1 MNHEY, CDR2 SVGAGI. V lost 7 bases to trimming and J lost 7 bases; unmatched junction nucleotides: 12. The CDR3 length is 15 residues. As DNA, the CDR3 is TGTGCCAGCATGGGTCTGCAGGGGGCGAGGAATGAGCAGTTCTTC. Its protein product is CASMGLQGARNEQFF.

This clonotype has only a few counts. The chain links TRBV18 to TRBJ2-7; D could derive from TRBD1 or TRBD2 (5 bases each). Germline-derived CDR1 and CDR2 are KGHSH and LQKENI. The CDR3 has 13 amino acids. V lost 1 base to trimming and J lost 5 bases, with 9 bases between them. The CDR3 coding sequence is TGTGCCAGCTCACCACTCCGGGACCACGAGCAGTACGTC. It translates to CASSPLRDHEQYV.

This clonotype was recorded many times. V is TRBV6-6 and J is TRBJ2-7, with a weak D call TRBD1 (5 bases). Germline V lookup: CDR1 MNHNY, CDR2 SVGAGI (reference sequence). The CDR3 totals 14 residues. V was trimmed by 6 bases and J by 6 bases, leaving 18 bases between them. CDR3 in amino acids: CASRVSQALGEQYF. CDR3 in DNA: TGTGCCAGCAGGGTCTCACAGGCCCTTGGCGAGCAGTACTTC.

Many counts were recorded for this clonotype. The chain is built from TRBV20-1 and TRBJ1-5; D unclear. The CDR3 runs 13 residues. V shed 5 bases and J shed 3 bases, with 11 bases lying between them. Germline assignment: CDR1 DFQATT and CDR2 SNEGSKA (reference sequence). The CDR3 protein is CSAEGGHNQPQHF. DNA for the CDR3: TGCAGTGCTGAGGGAGGCCACAATCAGCCCCAGCATTTT.

The V gene is TRBV3-1, the J gene TRBJ2-5, with 9 bases lining up with TRBD1. J lost 4 bases, V lost 6 bases, and 12 bases had no gene match. Per germline, CDR1 LGHDT and CDR2 YNNKEL (reference sequence). This CDR3 is built from 16 residues. The CDR3 bases are TGTGCCAGCAGTCCAATAAAGGACAGGGGCCGAGAGACCCAGTACTTC. Protein sequence: CASSPIKDRGRETQYF.

This clonotype was counted once. The chain carries TRBV12-3 or TRBV12-4 and TRBJ1-1, with 9 bases lining up with TRBD1. CDR3 length: 13 residues. Trimming cost V 6 bases and J 5 bases; bases outside gene matches: 4. This CDR3 is CASRQGAWTEAFF. In DNA, the CDR3 is TGTGCCAGCAGACAGGGGGCTTGGACTGAAGCTTTCTTT.

The V and J genes are TRBV12-3 or TRBV12-4 and TRBJ2-4; D unclear. The V end was cut by 7 bases, the J end by 0 bases, with 7 bases between. This CDR3 region has 13 residues. The chain's CDR3 is CASTDLAKNIQYF. The DNA of the CDR3 is TGTGCCAGCACTGACTTAGCCAAAAACATTCAGTACTTC.

V is TRBV4-1 and J is TRBJ2-1; perhaps TRBD2 as D (7 bases). In germline, CDR1 is MGHRA, CDR2 YSYEKL. Trimming left V 1 base short and J 2 bases short, with 12 bases between. The CDR3 is 16 amino acids. The CDR3, as DNA: TGCGCCAGCAGCCAAGCGTCGGGGGGCACCTACAATGAGCAGTTCTTC. Its protein is CASSQASGGTYNEQFF.